This TCR beta chain was captured in a study of human T cells and chemical hapten exposure. Overall study context: DPC 0.01% went on the upper back by patch test, with reading at 6 days. Mostly female, the patients presented with alopecia areata, totalis or universalis.

Concerning this clonotype: It may be a read error: a sequence one base away is much more abundant.

During construction of the library, unique molecular identifiers were attached to individual cDNA molecules for quantitative, reproducible TCR counting. MiXCR, run by TCRdb on the RACE reads, gives a single entry per CDR3 protein. The profile shows about 82,000 distinct CDR3 sequences, roughly 10% of them singletons. Regarding time point: patch test 1, 2 weeks after DPC sensitization. The treatment: therapeutic diphenylcyclopropenone sensitization with weekly scalp DPC. The TCR originated in a woman aged 50 to 60 with alopecia areata. Some clones in this sample may be carry-over from other donors' samples. This sample comprised whole blood, obtained in connection with sensitization to the hapten diphenylcyclopropenone (DPC).

The DNA for the CDR3 is TGTGCCACCGGCAGATTCGGAAAGAGCACTGAAGCTTTCTTT. Translating it yields CATGRFGKSTEAFF. The chain couples TRBV15 to TRBJ1-1; no definite D call. Germline lookup yields CDR1 LNHNV and CDR2 YYDKDF (reference sequence). CDR3 length: 14 amino acids.